This is a list of T cell receptor beta chains from one sample in a study of T cells after yellow fever vaccination. TCRdb analysed the 5' RACE reads with MiXCR anew, one entry per CDR3 protein. Of some 670,000 distinct CDR3 sequences in the sample, 9% to 15% are singletons; the top ten hold about 15%. The material sequenced was PBMCs, taken on the day of the yellow fever booster vaccination. The origin of the receptors is a man aged 25 to 40 who received the YFV17D yellow fever vaccine. Both conserved end residues are trimmed from each CDR3.

cdr3_length v_call cdr3_aa
10 TRBV30 AWSSTLSPLH
13 TRBV9 ASSAGTNSYNEQF
13 TRBV4-3 ASSQDRDANYGYT
13 TRBV12-5 ASGLSTSGSKEQF
13 TRBV5-1 AISSMVGRSYEQY
13 TRBV7-6 ASSLLQPSTDTQY
11 TRBV7-8 ASSLAGMDGYT
12 TRBV7-7 ASSLEGLSHEQF
13 TRBV7-2 ASSLVWGRVNEQF
14 TRBV27 ASSLSPAEVTYEQY
14 TRBV18 ASSPPRRTYQETQY
13 TRBV5-1 ASSLAGTSQETQY
9 TRBV6-5 ASRRRDTQY
9 TRBV20-1 SARDNGGYT
13 TRBV6-2/TRBV6-3 ASTRGTGGLNEQF
11 TRBV20-1 SAAGTETYEQY
11 TRBV12-3/TRBV12-4 ASSLGDLDIQY
14 TRBV7-6 ASSPGALKGSYEQY
8 TRBV11-2 ASSLAEQF
12 TRBV29-1 SVEEGLAGEEQF